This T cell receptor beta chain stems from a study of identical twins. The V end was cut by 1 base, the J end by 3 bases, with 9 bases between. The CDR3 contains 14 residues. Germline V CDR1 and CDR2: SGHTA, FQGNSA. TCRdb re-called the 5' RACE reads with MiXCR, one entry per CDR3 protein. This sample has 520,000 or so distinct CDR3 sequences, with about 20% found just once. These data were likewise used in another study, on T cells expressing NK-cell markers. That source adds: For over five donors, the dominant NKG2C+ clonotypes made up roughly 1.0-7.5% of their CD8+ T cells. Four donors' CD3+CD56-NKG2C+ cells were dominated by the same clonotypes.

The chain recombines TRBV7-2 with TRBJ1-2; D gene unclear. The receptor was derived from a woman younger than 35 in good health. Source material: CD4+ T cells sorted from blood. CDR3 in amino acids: CASSLEVGDYGYTF. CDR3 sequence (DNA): TGTGCCAGCAGCTTAGAGGTCGGAGACTATGGCTACACCTTC.